This TCR beta chain is drawn from a study of beta chain features in type 1 diabetes. Study at large: Patients looked much like healthy donors when it came to age, gender and cell yields. General study points: An over-representation of cells with high TCR expression could result from cDNA sequencing. Type 1 diabetes patients had TCRB CDR3s that were shorter (moderately but significantly so) in all four CD4+ subsets.

A word on this clone: Its target is unknown.

The isolated RNA, all of it, was reverse transcribed, so expressed TCRB transcripts were what got sequenced. TCRdb's copy holds only in-frame clones and misses some; the assay was immunoSEQ multiplex PCR. Of over 650,000 clones detected, over 13% appear once; the ten largest clones hold approximately 0.042%. This sequence originates from a man between 18 and 29 years old with type 1 diabetes. The sample was naive CD4+ T cells from blood.

DNA for the CDR3: TGTGCCAGCAGCGTAGCTCCGGGAACTGAAGCTTTCTTT. The encoded protein is CASSVAPGTEAFF. This rearrangement joins TRBV9 to TRBJ1-1; D is ambiguous. The CDR3 totals 13 residues. Germline assignment: CDR1 SGDLS and CDR2 YYNGEE. V lost 0 bases and J lost 5, with 8 bases in between.